What follows is one T cell receptor beta chain and its context. The sample comes from a study of radiotherapy plus CTLA-4 blockade in lung cancer. Chemo-refractory metastatic non-small-cell lung cancer patients received focal radiation with ipilimumab CTLA-4 blockade. The table came from immunoSEQ multiplex PCR; TCRdb's copy has only in-frame clones and leaves some out. The table records 27,000 or so clones, about 75% of them present only once. Trimming removed 3 bases from V and 4 bases from J; junction bases left unmatched: 7. Germline assignment: CDR1 LNHNV and CDR2 YYDKDF (reference sequence). The CDR3 spans 16 residues.

The sequences come from peripheral blood, collected from a patient treated with radiotherapy plus ipilimumab. V usage is TRBV15 and J usage is TRBJ2-3, with 10 bases that match TRBD2. The sequence came from a human donor with non-small cell lung cancer that progressed on radiotherapy plus ipilimumab. The CDR3 nucleotides read TGTGCCACCAGCAGTCTACTAGCGGGGTACGCAGATACGCAGTATTTT. Its translation: CATSSLLAGYADTQYF.